Listed below are T cell receptor beta chains from one sample, sequenced in a study of CD4+ T cells in melanoma. Sequenced by immunoSEQ multiplex PCR; TCRdb stores in-frame clones only, minus some. The table records around 130,000 clones, about nine tenths of them present only once. These receptors all stem from a human donor with melanoma. Both conserved end residues are part of each CDR3.

TRBV7-8,CASSLATGGVGNSPLHF
TRBV18,CASSAGTADGYTF
TRBV12-5,CASGPPPSGPSSYEQYF
TRBV19,CASSIFWDYDTETQYF
TRBV6-1,CASSEASTSGNTIYF
TRBV5-6,CASSLGQYYGYTF
TRBV20-1,CSARENTEAFF
TRBV6-5,CASSPVAANTEAFF
TRBV10-3,CAISDPGSGNTEAFF
TRBV7-9,CASSFVGEETQYF
TRBV7-9,CASSLDGRGNEKLFF
TRBV9,CASTLGVTFGEAFF
TRBV29-1,CSVNSGGYEAFF
TRBV19,CASSSAQGRKVQPQHF
TRBV7-9,CASSQGNTEAFF
TRBV29-1,CSSRRESGTQYF
TRBV2,CASKGRLLTDTQYF
TRBV7-6,CASSWTSGGAREQFF
TRBV6-4,CASRRDRYTDTQYF
TRBV29-1,CSVHARLQGDEQFF
TRBV11-2,CASSLRDGTGELFF
TRBV9,CASSVAEISGNTIYF
TRBV27,CASSLLGAGNEKLFF
TRBV2,CASAGINYGYTF